A selection of T cell receptor beta chains follows, all from one sample in a study of T cell clones after liver transplantation. Libraries were prepared by immunoSEQ multiplex PCR; TCRdb keeps only in-frame clonotypes and omits some of them. The table shows tens of thousands of clones, with 60% to 80% occurring only once. The sequences come from CD4+ T cells from blood, collected before liver transplant. The receptor source for this set is a human donor who received a liver transplant. Both conserved end residues are part of each CDR3. D genes are given only for firm matches. Some rows have no size entry. The others give once, few or many, or a class for an expanded clone.

d_gene	abundance	j_gene	v_gene	CDR3nt	CDR3aa
.	.	TRBJ1-3	TRBV11-2	TGTGCCAGCAGCCCCCGACTAGCTGGAAACACCATATATTTT	CASSPRLAGNTIYF
TRBD1	.	TRBJ2-4	TRBV28	TGTGCCAGCAGTCCGTATCCGGGACAGCTACTAGCCAAAAACATTCAGTACTTC	CASSPYPGQLLAKNIQYF
.	.	TRBJ2-1	TRBV5-1	TGCGCCAGTAGTAACCCTAGCACCAATGAGCAGTTCTTC	CASSNPSTNEQFF
.	.	TRBJ2-7	TRBV18	TGTGCCAGCTCACGGGAGTCCTACGAGCAGTACTTC	CASSRESYEQYF
.	.	TRBJ2-1	TRBV5-4	TGTGCCAGCAGCTCGAATAGAGGTGAGCAGTTCTTC	CASSSNRGEQFF
TRBD1	.	TRBJ1-2	TRBV6-5	TGTGCCAGCAGCGACAGGGTGATCTATGGCTACACCTTC	CASSDRVIYGYTF
.	many	TRBJ1-6	TRBV5-5	TGTGCCAGCAGCTTGGACTTTGGGGGGGATTCACCCCTCCACTTT	CASSLDFGGDSPLHF
.	.	TRBJ2-7	TRBV7-8	TGTGCCAGCAGCCCTCAGGGCTTGAGCGGGTCCTACGAGCAGTACTTC	CASSPQGLSGSYEQYF
TRBD1	.	TRBJ1-4	TRBV5-1	TGCGCCAGCAGCATACAGGGGGCGGCTAATGAAAAACTGTTTTTT	CASSIQGAANEKLFF
TRBD2	few	TRBJ2-1	TRBV7-8	TGTGCCAGCAGCTTAGCGGGCGGGGGGGCCTCCAATGAGCAGTTCTTC	CASSLAGGGASNEQFF
TRBD1	.	TRBJ1-4	TRBV6-1	TGTGCCAGCAGTGAAGGACAGGGATCGTATGAAAAACTGTTTTTT	CASSEGQGSYEKLFF
TRBD2	few	TRBJ2-2	TRBV9	TGTGCCAGCAGCGTAGTAGTTTCGGCGGGGGGGAACACCGGGGAGCTGTTTTTT	CASSVVVSAGGNTGELFF
TRBD1	.	TRBJ1-6	TRBV9	TGTGCCAGCAGCTCCCATGCCGGGACAGGGGTATCACCCCTCCACTTT	CASSSHAGTGVSPLHF
TRBD1	.	TRBJ1-1	TRBV6-1	TGTGCCAGCAACCGGGGACAGGGGAACACTGAAGCTTTCTTT	CASNRGQGNTEAFF
TRBD1	few	TRBJ2-2	TRBV18	TGTGCCAGCTCACCGAACAGGGGGCTGAACACCGGGGAGCTGTTTTTT	CASSPNRGLNTGELFF
TRBD1	.	TRBJ1-2	TRBV15	TGTGCCACCAGCTACTTGACAGGGAACTATGGCTACACCTTC	CATSYLTGNYGYTF
.	.	TRBJ1-2	TRBV6-5	TGTGCCAGCACCCCAGGACAGTCGGGTGGGTATGGCTACACCTTC	CASTPGQSGGYGYTF
TRBD2	.	TRBJ2-1	TRBV5-8	TGTGCCAGCAGTAGTAGCGGGGGGTCCTACAATGAGCAGTTCTTC	CASSSSGGSYNEQFF